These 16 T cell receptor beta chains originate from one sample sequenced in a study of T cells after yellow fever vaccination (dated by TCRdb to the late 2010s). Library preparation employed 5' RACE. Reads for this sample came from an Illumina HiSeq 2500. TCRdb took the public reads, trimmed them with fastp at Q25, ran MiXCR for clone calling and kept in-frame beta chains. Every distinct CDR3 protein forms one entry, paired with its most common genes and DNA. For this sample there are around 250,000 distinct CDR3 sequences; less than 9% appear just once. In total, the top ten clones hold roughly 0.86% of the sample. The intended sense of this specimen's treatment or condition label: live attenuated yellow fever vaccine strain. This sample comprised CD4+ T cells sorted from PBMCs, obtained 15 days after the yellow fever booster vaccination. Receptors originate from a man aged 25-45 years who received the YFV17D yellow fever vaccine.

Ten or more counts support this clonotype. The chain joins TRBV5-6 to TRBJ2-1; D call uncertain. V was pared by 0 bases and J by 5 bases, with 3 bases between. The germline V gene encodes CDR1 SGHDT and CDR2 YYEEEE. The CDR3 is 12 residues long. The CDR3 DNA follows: TGTGCCAGCAGCTTGGAGAACAATGAGCAGTTCTTC. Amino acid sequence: CASSLENNEQFF.

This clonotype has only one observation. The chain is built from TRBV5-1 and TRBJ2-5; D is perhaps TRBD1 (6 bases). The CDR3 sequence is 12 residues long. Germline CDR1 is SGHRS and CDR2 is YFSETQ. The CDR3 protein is CGAREQGETQYF. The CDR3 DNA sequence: TGCGGAGCTCGAGAACAGGGAGAGACCCAGTACTTC.

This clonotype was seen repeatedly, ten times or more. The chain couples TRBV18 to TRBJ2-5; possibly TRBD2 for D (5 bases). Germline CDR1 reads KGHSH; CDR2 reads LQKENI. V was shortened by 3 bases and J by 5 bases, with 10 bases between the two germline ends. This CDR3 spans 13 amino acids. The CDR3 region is CASSPWTGETQYF. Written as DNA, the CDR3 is TGTGCCAGCTCACCCTGGACGGGGGAGACCCAGTACTTC.

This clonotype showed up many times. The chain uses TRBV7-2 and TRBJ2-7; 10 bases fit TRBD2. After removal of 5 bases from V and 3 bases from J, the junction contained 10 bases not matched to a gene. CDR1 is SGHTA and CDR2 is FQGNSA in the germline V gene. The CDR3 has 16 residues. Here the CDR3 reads CASSRHASGSGYEQYF. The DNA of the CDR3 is TGTGCCAGCAGCCGACACGCTAGCGGGAGTGGCTACGAGCAGTACTTC.

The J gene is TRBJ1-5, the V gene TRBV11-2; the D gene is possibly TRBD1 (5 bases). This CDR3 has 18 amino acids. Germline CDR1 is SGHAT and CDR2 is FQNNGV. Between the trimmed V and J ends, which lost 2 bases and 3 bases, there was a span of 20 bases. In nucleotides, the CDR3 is TGTGCCAGCAGCTTAAGGGCAGGGTCAGGCTACGACAATCAGCCCCAGCATTTT. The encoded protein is CASSLRAGSGYDNQPQHF.

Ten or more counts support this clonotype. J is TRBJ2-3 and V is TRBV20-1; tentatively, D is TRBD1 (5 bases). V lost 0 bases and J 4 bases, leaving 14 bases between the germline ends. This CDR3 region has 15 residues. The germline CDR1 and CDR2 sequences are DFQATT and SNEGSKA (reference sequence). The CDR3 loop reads CSARDAGKRADTQYF. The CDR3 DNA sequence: TGCAGTGCTAGAGACGCAGGGAAAAGGGCAGATACGCAGTATTTT.

CDR3 nucleotides: TGTGCAAGTCGCTTAGCGCGGGGGGGCAGTAAGACCCAGTACTTC. The encoded protein is CASRLARGGSKTQYF. The chain carries TRBV12-2 and TRBJ2-5; the DNA was not compared with TRBD1, the D call given in the table. TRBV12-2 represents a pseudogene. The length of the CDR3 is 15 residues.

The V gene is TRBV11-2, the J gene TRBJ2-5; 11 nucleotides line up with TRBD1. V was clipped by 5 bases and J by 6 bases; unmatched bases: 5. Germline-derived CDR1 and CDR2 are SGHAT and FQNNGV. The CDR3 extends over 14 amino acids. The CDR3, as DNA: TGTGCCAGCAGCAAGGACAGGGGGCAGAAGACCCAGTACTTC. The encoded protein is CASSKDRGQKTQYF.

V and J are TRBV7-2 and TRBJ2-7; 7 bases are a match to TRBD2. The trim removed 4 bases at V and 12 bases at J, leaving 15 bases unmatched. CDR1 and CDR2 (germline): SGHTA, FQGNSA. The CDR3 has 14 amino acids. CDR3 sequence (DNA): TGTGCCAGCAGCTCAGATGTACTAGCGAGACGAGCGTACTTC. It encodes CASSSDVLARRAYF.

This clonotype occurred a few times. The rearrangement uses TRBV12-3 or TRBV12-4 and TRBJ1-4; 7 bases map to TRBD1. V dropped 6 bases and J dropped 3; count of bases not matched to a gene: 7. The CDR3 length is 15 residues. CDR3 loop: CASSPDRAPNEKLFF. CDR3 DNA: TGTGCCAGCAGCCCCGACAGGGCCCCTAATGAAAAACTGTTTTTT.

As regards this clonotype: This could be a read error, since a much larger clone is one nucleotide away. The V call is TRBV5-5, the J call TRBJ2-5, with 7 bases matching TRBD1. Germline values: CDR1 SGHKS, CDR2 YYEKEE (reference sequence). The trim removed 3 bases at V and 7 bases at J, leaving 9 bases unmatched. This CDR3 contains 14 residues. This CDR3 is CASSWDSAQGTQYF. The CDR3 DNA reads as TGTGCCAGCAGCTGGGACAGTGCTCAGGGGACCCAGTACTTC.

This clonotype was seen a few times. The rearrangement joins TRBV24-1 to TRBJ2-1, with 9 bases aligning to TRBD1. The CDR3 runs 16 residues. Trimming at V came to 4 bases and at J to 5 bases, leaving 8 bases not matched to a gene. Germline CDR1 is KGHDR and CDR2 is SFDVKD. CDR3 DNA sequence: TGTGCCACCAGTGACCCGAAACAGGGGGCCCACAATGAGCAGTTCTTC. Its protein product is CATSDPKQGAHNEQFF.

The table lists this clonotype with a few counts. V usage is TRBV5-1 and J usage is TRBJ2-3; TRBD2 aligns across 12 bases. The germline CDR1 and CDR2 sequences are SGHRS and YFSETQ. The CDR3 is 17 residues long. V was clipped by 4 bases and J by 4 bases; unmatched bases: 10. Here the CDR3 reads CASSNPGTSGSADTQYF. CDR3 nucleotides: TGCGCCAGCAGCAATCCCGGGACTAGCGGGTCGGCAGATACGCAGTATTTT.

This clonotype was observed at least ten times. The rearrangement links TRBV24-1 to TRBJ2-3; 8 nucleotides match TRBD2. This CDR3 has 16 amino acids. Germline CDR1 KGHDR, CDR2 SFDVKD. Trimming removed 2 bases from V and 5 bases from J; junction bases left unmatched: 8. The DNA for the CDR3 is TGTGCCACCAGTGATTCCTGGCGGGAGGACAGAGATACGCAGTATTTT. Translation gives CATSDSWREDRDTQYF.

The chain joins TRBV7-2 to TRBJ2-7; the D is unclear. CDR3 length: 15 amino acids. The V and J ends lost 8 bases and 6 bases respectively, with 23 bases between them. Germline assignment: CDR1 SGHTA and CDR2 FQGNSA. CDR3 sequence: CASSHVAPGTVEQYF. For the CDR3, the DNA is TGTGCCAGCTCGCACGTCGCCCCCGGTACGGTCGAGCAGTACTTC.

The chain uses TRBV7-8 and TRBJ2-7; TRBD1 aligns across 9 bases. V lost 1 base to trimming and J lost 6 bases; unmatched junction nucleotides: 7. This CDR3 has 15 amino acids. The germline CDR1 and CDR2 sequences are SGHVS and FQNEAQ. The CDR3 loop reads CASSLGGTGSFEQYF. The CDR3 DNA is TGTGCCAGCAGCTTAGGAGGGACAGGGAGCTTCGAGCAGTACTTC.